Below, 16 T cell receptor beta chains from the same sample are listed, as sequenced in a study of blood T cell repertoires in COVID-19. Clones were read by immunoSEQ multiplex PCR, and TCRdb kept only the in-frame ones, dropping some. The data contain fewer than 300,000 clones, 90% to 95% of them seen just once; the ten biggest clones take up about 2.2%. Sequencing input: peripheral blood. These receptors originate from a woman in her 30s with COVID-19, enrolled during active disease.

The gene calls are TRBV12-5 and TRBJ1-1; 7 nucleotides align to TRBD1. This CDR3 region has 20 residues. J was trimmed by 2 bases and V by 5 bases; bases with no gene match: 23. CDR1 LGHNT and CDR2 FRNRAP come from the germline V gene. As DNA, the CDR3 is TGTGCTAGTGGTCCTCCCGGAACAGGGGCCCCAGGAAATCGTAACACTGAAGCTTTCTTT. It is translated as CASGPPGTGAPGNRNTEAFF.

This rearrangement joins TRBV11-2 to TRBJ2-2; tentatively, D is TRBD1 (7 bases). CDR1 is SGHAT, CDR2 FQNNGV, per germline. The germline V and J ends were trimmed by 4 bases and 7 bases, with 19 bases remaining between them. This CDR3 contains 16 residues. The CDR3 spells CASSSRFQGGSGELFF. CDR3 DNA sequence: TGTGCCAGCAGCTCCCGTTTTCAGGGGGGAAGCGGGGAGCTGTTTTTT.

The chain has TRBV14 and TRBJ1-2, with D hard to call. Germline assignment: CDR1 SGHDN and CDR2 FVKESK. The CDR3 is 14 amino acids. V was shortened by 0 bases and J by 5 bases, with 10 bases between the two germline ends. CDR3 loop: CASSQEAVVYGYTF. DNA for the CDR3: TGTGCCAGCAGCCAAGAAGCCGTAGTTTATGGCTACACCTTC.

This clone was counted a single time. This same CDR3 is encoded by further DNA sequences in the sample. This sequence joins TRBV6-5 and TRBJ2-5; D may be TRBD1 (5 bases). CDR3 size: 14 residues. Germline V gene sequence: CDR1 MNHEY, CDR2 SVGAGI. V was clipped by 0 bases and J by 1 base, with 6 bases between them. The CDR3 DNA reads TGTGCCAGCAGTTACTCGCAGGGCCAAGAGACCCAGTACTTC. It codes for CASSYSQGQETQYF.

V gene TRBV3-1 (or the pseudogene TRBV3-2) combines with J gene TRBJ2-3, with TRBD2 identical over 12 bases. The CDR3 sequence is 17 residues long. Germline assignment: CDR1 LGHDT and CDR2 YNNKEL (reference sequence). Trimming took 2 bases from V and 2 from J; bases not matched to a gene: 5. CDR3 DNA sequence: TGTGCCAGCAGCCAATTAACTAGCGGGAGGCCCACAGATACGCAGTATTTT. Translating gives CASSQLTSGRPTDTQYF.

V is TRBV7-9 and J is TRBJ2-1, with no clear D. The germline V gene has CDR1 SEHNR and CDR2 FQNEAQ (reference sequence). CDR3 length: 14 amino acids. Trimming took off 11 bases at V and 2 bases at J, with 16 bases between the two ends. CDR3 sequence reads: CAGTAAVTYNEQFF. The CDR3 nucleotides are TGTGCCGGCACAGCCGCGGTGACCTACAATGAGCAGTTCTTC.

This clone was seen a single time. The chain couples TRBV5-6 to TRBJ2-1; D remains unclear. The CDR3 is 11 residues long. V was clipped by 2 bases and J by 8 bases, with 5 bases between them. The germline gives CDR1 SGHDT, CDR2 YYEEEE. The CDR3 here is CASSFFDEQFF. The CDR3 DNA reads as TGTGCCAGCAGCTTTTTCGATGAGCAGTTCTTC.

The V and J genes are TRBV6-1 and TRBJ1-5; 7 nucleotides agree with TRBD1. V was clipped by 2 bases and J by 5 bases; unmatched bases: 9. The CDR3 runs 16 residues. Per the germline V gene, CDR1 is MNHNS and CDR2 is SASEGT. The DNA of the CDR3 is TGTGCCAGCAGTGAATACGTGACAGGGTTGGATCAGCCCCAGCATTTT. It specifies CASSEYVTGLDQPQHF.

The chain has TRBV6-4 and TRBJ2-3, with a tentative D call TRBD2 (5 bases). The CDR3 consists of 15 residues. Germline lookup yields CDR1 MRHNA and CDR2 SNTAGT. Trimming left V 2 bases short and J 3 bases short, with 12 bases between. The CDR3 loop reads CASSDGGLVTDTQYF. The CDR3 nucleotides are TGTGCCAGCAGTGACGGAGGACTTGTTACAGATACGCAGTATTTT.

CDR3 sequence reads: CASSRTSTEAFF. The CDR3, as DNA: TGTGCCAGCAGCCGGACTAGCACTGAAGCTTTCTTT. This rearrangement joins TRBV7-9 to TRBJ1-1; no clear D. Trimming removed 5 bases from V and 4 bases from J, with 8 bases in between. Looked up from germline, CDR1 is SEHNR and CDR2 is FQNEAQ (reference sequence). The CDR3 extends over 12 amino acids.

V and J are TRBV19 and TRBJ1-1, with D possibly matching TRBD1 (6 bases). The length of the CDR3 is 12 residues. V was trimmed by 6 bases and J by 7 bases, leaving 12 bases between them. Germline CDR1 is LNHDA and CDR2 is SQIVND (reference sequence). CDR3 amino acids: CASSRTGIEAFF. In DNA form, the CDR3 reads TGTGCCAGTAGCCGTACAGGGATTGAAGCTTTCTTT.

V usage is TRBV5-1 and J usage is TRBJ1-6; TRBD1 matches at 8 bases. V shed 3 bases, J shed 8 bases, and the junction held 10 bases outside the gene matches. CDR3 length: 16 residues. CDR1 and CDR2 (germline): SGHRS, YFSETQ. CDR3 nucleotide sequence: TGCGCCAGCAGCTACGGGACGACAGGGGAATATTCACCCCTCCACTTT. The encoded protein is CASSYGTTGEYSPLHF.

The chain links TRBV5-1 to TRBJ1-3; 9 nucleotides match TRBD1. V shed 2 bases, J shed 3 bases, and the junction held 6 bases outside the gene matches. This CDR3 region has 16 residues. Looked up from germline, CDR1 is SGHRS and CDR2 is YFSETQ. DNA for the CDR3: TGCGCCAGCAGCTTAACAGGGGGCACTTATGGAAACACCATATATTTT. The encoded protein is CASSLTGGTYGNTIYF.

This clone was seen a single time. The chain has TRBV7-2 and TRBJ2-3, with D possibly being TRBD1 (6 bases). The CDR3 spans 17 residues. Germline assignment: CDR1 SGHTA and CDR2 FQGNSA. V was cut by 0 bases and J by 4 bases, with 17 bases left in between. The CDR3 DNA follows: TGTGCCAGCAGCTTAGCGCTACCATATAGGGGGTCAGATACGCAGTATTTT. Protein product: CASSLALPYRGSDTQYF.

This sequence joins TRBV2 and TRBJ1-4, with a tentative D call TRBD1 (5 bases). Trimming shortened V by 4 bases and J by 8 bases, and 17 bases separated the two germline ends. The length of the CDR3 is 15 residues. Per the germline V gene, CDR1 is SNHLY and CDR2 is FYNNEI. CDR3 protein: CASSVSRQGLEKLFF. CDR3 bases: TGTGCCAGCAGTGTATCGCGGCAGGGATTAGAAAAACTGTTTTTT.

V and J are TRBV28 and TRBJ1-3; D is unresolved. The germline V gene has CDR1 MDHEN and CDR2 SYDVKM. Trimming cost V 5 bases and J 2 bases, with 13 bases left between them. The CDR3 totals 15 residues. Written as DNA, the CDR3 is TGTGCCAGCAGTCCCCGGAGTATCGCTGGAAACACCATATATTTT. Protein sequence: CASSPRSIAGNTIYF.